This TCR beta chain is from a study of blood T cells in healthy people across ages. Regarding the study as a whole: Donor CMV status, an unknown factor, possibly confounded changes in expanded clonotypes. More naive CD4+ cells and higher diversity were found in long-lived than in aged donors.

Then a second PCR, running about 6 to 11 cycles, was carried out with a sample-barcoded 5' primer and a J-beta primer mix. Per sample, CDR3-containing paired-end reads numbered at least 2.5 million. TCRdb reprocessed the 5' RACE reads with MiXCR, giving one entry per CDR3 protein. The sample gives 1.4 million or so distinct CDR3 sequences, approximately 43% of which show up once; about 4% is in the top ten. In germline, CDR1 is DFQATT, CDR2 SNEGSKA (reference sequence). V was clipped by 0 bases and J by 6 bases, with 12 bases between them. The length of the CDR3 is 14 residues. Donors ranged from about 6 to 95 years old and were healthy Caucasians in Russia. This clonotype came up a few times. Its target is unknown.

This chain uses TRBV20-1 with TRBJ2-4; perhaps TRBD1 as D (6 bases). The sequencing input was blood. This clonotype was sampled from a woman aged 18-29 years in good health. DNA for the CDR3: TGCAGTGCTAGAGATGACAGGACGGCAAACATTCAGTACTTC. This codes for CSARDDRTANIQYF.